The present T cell receptor (beta chain) was sequenced within a study of PD-L1 blockade in urothelial cancer. The overall study: Males with bladder-origin urothelial cancer constituted about 85% of the roughly 30 patients. When blood samples were assessed, the median T cell count was 141,255.

The protocol was immunoSEQ multiplex PCR, while the TCRdb copy is restricted to in-frame clones and leaves out a portion. The data hold under 40,000 clones, with 90% observed a single time. The cohort comprised individuals with locally advanced or metastatic urothelial carcinoma. Pretreatment and on-treatment samples were taken, numbering 1 to 8 per patient. Trimming cost V 5 bases and J 2 bases; bases outside gene matches: 7. The CDR3 spans 16 residues. CDR1 and CDR2 from the germline V gene are SGHAT and FQNNGV. The chain uses TRBV11-2 and TRBJ2-3, with 10 bases identical to TRBD2. This clonotype was obtained from a man between 65 and 85 years old with urothelial cancer. The source material was PBMCs, sampled around atezolizumab (anti-PD-L1) treatment. The CDR3 coding sequence is TGTGCCAGCAGCCCAAGACTAGCGGGCAACACAGATACGCAGTATTTT. Protein product: CASSPRLAGNTDTQYF.